The 2 T cell receptor beta chains presented below share a single source sample, sequenced in a study of T cells after posttransplantation cyclophosphamide. Assay: immunoSEQ multiplex PCR; the TCRdb copy retains only in-frame clones and omits some. The table records roughly 5,000 clones, roughly 82% of them present only once. Methotrexate plus calcineurin inhibitor accompanied controls' myeloablative marrow transplants; sampling was 1 year later. Sequences were derived from PBMCs, sampled after an allogeneic stem cell transplant with a calcineurin inhibitor and methotrexate. Receptors originate from a male patient in his thirties or forties who received an allogeneic stem cell transplant from an unrelated donor, was CMV-positive, and had chronic GVHD only. Some T cells may be supplied by the graft donor.

A remark on this clone: The junction departs from the called germline gene at one end, perhaps through a read error. The chain carries TRBV7-3 and TRBJ2-7; TRBD1 might be the D (5 bases). This CDR3 has 12 residues. CDR1 is SGHTA and CDR2 is FQGTGA in the germline V gene. CDR3 protein: CASSLSIGRAHF. In DNA, the CDR3 is TGTGCCAGCAGCTTAAGCATCGGCAGGGCACACTTC.

CDR3 coding DNA: TGTGCCAGCAGCGATACAGGGTCCGCCTATGGCTACACCTTC. Encoded protein: CASSDTGSAYGYTF. This chain links TRBV7-9 with TRBJ1-2; weak D call: TRBD1 (6 bases). The germline CDR1 and CDR2 sequences are SEHNR and FQNEAQ (reference sequence). This CDR3 has 14 amino acids. Between the trimmed V and J ends, which lost 5 bases and 4 bases, there was a span of 14 bases.